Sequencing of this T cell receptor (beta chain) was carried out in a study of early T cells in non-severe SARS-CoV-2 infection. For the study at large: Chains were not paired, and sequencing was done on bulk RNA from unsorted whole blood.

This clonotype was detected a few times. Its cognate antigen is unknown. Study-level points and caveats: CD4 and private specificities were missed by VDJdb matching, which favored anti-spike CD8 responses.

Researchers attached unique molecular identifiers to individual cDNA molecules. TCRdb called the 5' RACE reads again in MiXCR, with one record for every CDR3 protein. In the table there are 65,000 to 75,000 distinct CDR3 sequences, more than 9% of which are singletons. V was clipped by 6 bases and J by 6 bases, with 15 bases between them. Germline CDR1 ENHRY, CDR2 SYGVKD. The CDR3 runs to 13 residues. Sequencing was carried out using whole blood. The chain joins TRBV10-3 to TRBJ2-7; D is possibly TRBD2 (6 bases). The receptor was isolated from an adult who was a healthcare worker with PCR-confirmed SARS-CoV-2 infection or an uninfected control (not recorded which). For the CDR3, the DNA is TGTGCCATCAGCGAACTAGCAGACCTCGAGCAGTACTTC. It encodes CAISELADLEQYF.